Following are 29 T cell receptor beta chains from one sample sequenced in a study of blood T cell repertoires in COVID-19. Sequenced by immunoSEQ multiplex PCR; TCRdb stores in-frame clones only, minus some. Of approximately 200,000 clones listed, 70% to 80% are singletons. Sequencing was performed on peripheral blood. The receptor source for this set is a woman between 35 and 50 years old with COVID-19, enrolled during active disease.

This chain joins TRBV2 and TRBJ2-2; D is perhaps TRBD2 (5 bases). Germline loops: CDR1 SNHLY, CDR2 FYNNEI. The V end lost 8 bases, the J end lost 4 bases, and 14 bases lay between the germline ends. This CDR3 is 14 amino acids long. The CDR3, as DNA: TGTGCCAGCCGGCCGGGGAGTCCCACCGGGGAGCTGTTTTTT. Its translation: CASRPGSPTGELFF.

V and J are TRBV19 and TRBJ1-4; no definite D call. The CDR3 runs to 13 residues. Trimming left V 1 base short and J 7 bases short, with 7 bases between. Looked up from germline, CDR1 is LNHDA and CDR2 is SQIVND (reference sequence). CDR3 nucleotide sequence: TGTGCCAGTAGTATAGGCCAGCGTGAAAAACTGTTTTTT. This encodes CASSIGQREKLFF.

The rearrangement uses TRBV7-2 and TRBJ2-3; no definite D call. The CDR3 contains 15 residues. V was cut by 8 bases and J by 2 bases, with 17 bases left in between. Germline V lookup: CDR1 SGHTA, CDR2 FQGNSA. DNA of the CDR3: TGTGCCAGCGCCCGTGAGTCATTATCCACAGATACGCAGTATTTT. It translates to CASARESLSTDTQYF.

The rearrangement uses TRBV9 and TRBJ2-1; D gene ambiguous. The CDR3 spans 17 residues. The germline V gene encodes CDR1 SGDLS and CDR2 YYNGEE. The V gene lost 0 bases and the J gene lost 2 bases, with 15 bases spanning the gap. The chain's CDR3 is CASSVAREEFTYNEQFF. The DNA of the CDR3 is TGTGCCAGCAGCGTAGCTAGAGAAGAATTCACCTACAATGAGCAGTTCTTC.

The chain recombines TRBV5-1 with TRBJ1-1, with TRBD1 matching 8 bases. Germline CDR1 SGHRS, CDR2 YFSETQ. The J segment lost 1 base and the V segment lost 4 bases, leaving 6 bases of the junction unmatched. This CDR3 has 15 amino acids. As DNA, the CDR3 is TGCGCCAGCAGCATCTCAGGGGGCGCGAACACTGAAGCTTTCTTT. It encodes CASSISGGANTEAFF.

The V and J genes are TRBV5-6 and TRBJ2-5; tentative D call: TRBD2 (7 bases). The length of the CDR3 is 17 residues. Germline loops: CDR1 SGHDT, CDR2 YYEEEE. Trimming cost V 2 bases and J 1 base, with 18 bases left between them. The CDR3 region has the DNA TGTGCCAGCAGCTTTCGATTTGGGCGGGGGCCCCAAGAGACCCAGTACTTC. It encodes CASSFRFGRGPQETQYF.

This clone was seen a few times. This chain links TRBV7-9 with TRBJ1-1; no definite D call. The CDR3 loop spans 12 amino acids. Germline V gives CDR1 SEHNR, CDR2 FQNEAQ (reference sequence). The V gene lost 6 bases and the J gene lost 8 bases, with 13 bases spanning the gap. CDR3 sequence reads: CASSFTGGEAFF. The CDR3 DNA sequence: TGTGCCAGCAGTTTCACCGGAGGGGAAGCTTTCTTT.

The V call is TRBV5-4, the J call TRBJ2-3, with TRBD2 matching 10 bases. Germline loops: CDR1 SGHNT, CDR2 YYREEE (reference sequence). The V gene end was trimmed by 4 bases and the J gene end by 6 bases; junction bases not matched to a gene: 8. CDR3 length equals 15 residues. The CDR3 loop is CASSPSGGAGDTQYF. CDR3 nucleotide sequence: TGTGCCAGCAGCCCGAGCGGGGGGGCTGGGGATACGCAGTATTTT. The complete variable domain, with remaining parts taken from reference TRBV5-4 and TRBJ2-3, reads ETGVTQSPTHLIKTRGQQVTLRCSSQSGHNTVSWYQQALGQGPQFIFQYYREEENGRGNFPPRFSGLQFPNYSSELNVNALELDDSALYLCASSPSGGAGDTQYFGPGTRLTVL.

Concerning this clone: A much more abundant neighbour one base away suggests this may be a read error. This CDR3 is also generated by other DNA sequences in the sample. This chain uses TRBV5-5 with TRBJ1-5, with D uncertain. This CDR3 contains 13 residues. V dropped 4 bases and J dropped 0 bases, with 5 bases sitting between them. From germline, CDR1 is SGHKS and CDR2 YYEKEE (reference sequence). The DNA of the CDR3 is TGTGCCAGCAGCCTTTATAGCAATCAGCCCCAGCATTTT. It specifies CASSLYSNQPQHF.

The V gene is TRBV5-1, the J gene TRBJ2-1, with 14 nucleotides matching TRBD2. The V gene end was trimmed by 4 bases and the J gene end by 8 bases; junction bases not matched to a gene: 8. Germline CDR1 and CDR2: SGHRS and YFSETQ. CDR3 length: 16 residues. This chain's CDR3 is CASSPWTSGGIYEQFF. CDR3 DNA sequence: TGCGCCAGCAGCCCCTGGACTAGCGGGGGGATTTATGAGCAGTTCTTC.

The chain links TRBV30 to TRBJ2-6; TRBD2 agrees at 8 bases. After removal of 4 bases from V and 3 bases from J, the junction contained 5 bases not matched to a gene. Germline V gene data show CDR1 as GTSNPN and CDR2 as SVGIG (reference sequence). The CDR3 has 15 residues. CDR3 coding DNA: TGTGCCTGGACCGCGGGGGGCGGTGGGGCCAACGTCCTGACTTTC. It translates to CAWTAGGGGANVLTF.

This clone was recorded once. V and J are TRBV6-5 and TRBJ2-7; 7 bases are a match to TRBD1. Germline assignment: CDR1 MNHEY and CDR2 SVGAGI. The CDR3 is made up of 15 amino acids. V dropped 6 bases and J dropped 2; count of bases not matched to a gene: 10. CDR3 region: CASRALGQAAYEQYF. As DNA, the CDR3 is TGTGCCAGCAGGGCACTAGGACAGGCGGCCTACGAGCAGTACTTC.

The CDR3 nucleotides are TGTGCCAGCAGCGGGGGACTTAACACCGGGGAGCTGTTTTTT. Translated: CASSGGLNTGELFF. V is TRBV3-1 (or the pseudogene TRBV3-2) and J is TRBJ2-2; D might be TRBD2 (6 bases). Deletions cut 5 bases from V and 2 bases from J, with 9 bases between. There are 14 residues in the CDR3. Germline CDR1 reads LGHDT; CDR2 reads YNNKEL (reference sequence).

The CDR3 DNA sequence: TGTGCCAGCAGTTTAGTTTTCGGTACGCAGTATTTT. This translates into CASSLVFGTQYF. This chain connects TRBV12-3 or TRBV12-4 to TRBJ2-3; unclear D gene. V lost 1 base to trimming and J lost 8 bases, with 7 bases between them. CDR3 length: 12 amino acids.

This chain joins TRBV6-4 and TRBJ2-6, with TRBD2 matching 8 bases. CDR1 and CDR2 (germline): MRHNA, SNTAGT. Trimming took 3 bases from V and 3 from J; bases not matched to a gene: 7. The CDR3 sequence is 17 residues long. This chain's CDR3 is CASSEVASGSGANVLTF. The CDR3 DNA is TGTGCCAGCAGTGAGGTCGCGAGCGGGAGTGGGGCCAACGTCCTGACTTTC.

Details on this clone: The germline gene is not matched at one end of the junction; a read error may be the cause. V usage is TRBV20-1 and J usage is TRBJ1-2; 10 nucleotides line up with TRBD1. The CDR3 is 11 amino acids. Germline V gene lookup returns CDR1 DFQATT and CDR2 SNEGSKA (reference sequence). The CDR3 sequence: CSASGWDRGFF. The CDR3 coding sequence is TGCAGTGCCAGCGGTTGGGACAGGGGATTCTTC.

In DNA, the CDR3 is TGTGCCAGCAGCCGACAGGCCTACGAGCAGTACTTC. It specifies CASSRQAYEQYF. The rearrangement uses TRBV7-8 and TRBJ2-7; possibly TRBD1 for D (6 bases). Germline assignment: CDR1 SGHVS and CDR2 FQNEAQ. Trimming pared 5 bases from V and 2 bases from J, leaving 7 bases between. CDR3 length: 12 residues. Complete variable domain (other parts from reference TRBV7-8 and TRBJ2-7): GAGVSQSPRYKVAKRGQDVALRCDPISGHVSLFWYQQALGQGPEFLTYFQNEAQLDKSGLPSDRFFAERPEGSVSTLKIQRTQQEDSAVYLCASSRQAYEQYFGPGTRLTVT.

This chain uses TRBV2 with TRBJ2-1, with D tentatively TRBD1 (6 bases). The CDR3 loop spans 14 amino acids. Germline assignment: CDR1 SNHLY and CDR2 FYNNEI. With 6 bases removed from V and 9 bases from J, the gap between germline ends came to 18 bases. This chain's CDR3 is CASRGLRGRSEQFF. The CDR3 DNA sequence: TGTGCCAGCAGGGGCCTCAGGGGTAGGTCTGAGCAGTTCTTC.

This clone turned up a few times. V and J are TRBV18 and TRBJ1-5, with 8 bases matching TRBD1. V dropped 4 bases and J dropped 6; count of bases not matched to a gene: 5. This CDR3 is built from 14 residues. Germline CDR1 and CDR2: KGHSH and LQKENI. The CDR3 protein is CASSLNRGVQPQHF. The CDR3 DNA sequence: TGTGCCAGCTCACTTAACAGGGGGGTTCAGCCCCAGCATTTT.

The CDR3 bases are TGTGCCAGTAGTATAGTGGCCGTAACTTCACCCCTCCACTTT. It yields the protein CASSIVAVTSPLHF. The chain joins TRBV19 to TRBJ1-6; D not resolved. This CDR3 is built from 14 residues. With 1 base removed from V and 9 bases from J, the gap between germline ends came to 10 bases. Germline V gene data show CDR1 as LNHDA and CDR2 as SQIVND (reference sequence). Filled out from reference TRBV19 and TRBJ1-6, the complete variable domain reads DGGITQSPKYLFRKEGQNVTLSCEQNLNHDAMYWYRQDPGQGLRLIYYSQIVNDFQKGDIAEGYSVSREKKESFPLTVTSAQKNPTAFYLCASSIVAVTSPLHFGNGTRLTVT.

In DNA form, the CDR3 reads TGTGCCAGCAGCCAGGGAGGGACCATTAGCTCCTACGAGCAGTACTTC. Its protein product is CASSQGGTISSYEQYF. The chain combines TRBV4-2 with TRBJ2-7, with 7 bases aligning to TRBD2. Trimming removed 3 bases from V and 0 bases from J; junction bases left unmatched: 8. Germline assignment: CDR1 LGHNA and CDR2 YNFKEQ. The CDR3 contains 16 residues.

J is TRBJ2-3 and V is TRBV2, with TRBD2 identical over 7 bases. Germline V CDR1 and CDR2: SNHLY, FYNNEI. The CDR3 spans 14 residues. V shed 4 bases, J shed 5 bases, and the junction held 6 bases outside the gene matches. For the CDR3, the DNA is TGTGCCAGCAGTGTTGATTGGGGGGGAGATACGCAGTATTTT. The encoded protein is CASSVDWGGDTQYF. The whole variable domain, remainder taken from reference TRBV2 and TRBJ2-3, is EPEVTQTPSHQVTQMGQEVILRCVPISNHLYFYWYRQILGQKVEFLVSFYNNEISEKSEIFDDQFSVERPDGSNFTLKIRSTKLEDSAMYFCASSVDWGGDTQYFGPGTRLTVL.

The chain joins TRBV2 to TRBJ2-2, with 11 positions matching TRBD2. Germline V lookup: CDR1 SNHLY, CDR2 FYNNEI. V lost 6 bases to trimming and J lost 3 bases; unmatched junction nucleotides: 3. The CDR3 consists of 15 residues. The CDR3 loop is CASSPGLADTGELFF. CDR3 DNA sequence: TGTGCCAGCAGCCCGGGACTAGCGGACACCGGGGAGCTGTTTTTT.

The V call is TRBV9, the J call TRBJ2-7; perhaps TRBD1 as D (6 bases). The CDR3 runs 16 residues. V was clipped by 0 bases and J by 6 bases, with 19 bases between them. Germline loops: CDR1 SGDLS, CDR2 YYNGEE. The DNA of the CDR3 is TGTGCCAGCAGCGTAGCGTGGGGGCAGGGCAACGGCGAGCAGTACTTC. Translated: CASSVAWGQGNGEQYF. Combining the CDR3 with reference TRBV9 and TRBJ2-7 gives the whole variable domain DSGVTQTPKHLITATGQRVTLRCSPRSGDLSVYWYQQSLDQGLQFLIQYYNGEERAKGNILERFSAQQFPDLHSELNLSSLELGDSALYFCASSVAWGQGNGEQYFGPGTRLTVT.

The J gene is TRBJ2-3, the V gene TRBV4-3; tentative D call: TRBD2 (5 bases). The CDR3 runs to 15 residues. CDR1 and CDR2 from the germline V gene are LGHNA and YSLEER. The V and J ends lost 4 bases and 0 bases respectively, with 11 bases between them. The CDR3 bases are TGCGCCAGCAGCCTGGAGCGGTCTAGCACAGATACGCAGTATTTT. Protein product: CASSLERSSTDTQYF.

This clone was detected a few times. This chain joins TRBV4-2 and TRBJ2-2, with D possibly being TRBD2 (5 bases). V lost 1 base and J 1 base, leaving 13 bases between the germline ends. The CDR3 consists of 17 residues. Germline assignment: CDR1 LGHNA and CDR2 YNFKEQ. CDR3 sequence (DNA): TGTGCCAGCAGCCAAGTTTCGGGGATCCAGAACACCGGGGAGCTGTTTTTT. This encodes CASSQVSGIQNTGELFF.

The chain employs TRBV29-1 and TRBJ2-3; 8 bases fit TRBD1. CDR1 and CDR2 (germline): SQVTM, ANQGSEA. The V gene end was trimmed by 7 bases and the J gene end by 0 bases; junction bases not matched to a gene: 9. This CDR3 region has 15 residues. CDR3 DNA sequence: TGCAGCGGCCGACAGGGGTCGATGAGCACAGATACGCAGTATTTT. Protein product: CSGRQGSMSTDTQYF.

The chain combines TRBV11-2 with TRBJ1-2; TRBD1 aligns across 8 bases. Germline V gene lookup returns CDR1 SGHAT and CDR2 FQNNGV. V trimming: 2 bases; J trimming: 7 bases; junction bases outside the gene matches: 6. The CDR3 totals 14 residues. This CDR3 reads CASSLPQGAGGYTF. For the CDR3, the DNA is TGTGCCAGCAGCTTACCCCAGGGGGCCGGTGGCTACACCTTC.

This sequence joins TRBV15 and TRBJ1-2; no reliable D call. The germline V gene has CDR1 LNHNV and CDR2 YYDKDF (reference sequence). The CDR3 runs to 11 residues. V lost 8 bases and J lost 4, with 8 bases in between. The DNA of the CDR3 is TGTGCCACCCGTTCCTTCTATGGCTACACCTTC. Its translation is CATRSFYGYTF. The whole variable domain, remainder taken from reference TRBV15 and TRBJ1-2, is DAMVIQNPRYQVTQFGKPVTLSCSQTLNHNVMYWYQQKSSQAPKLLFHYYDKDFNNEADTPDNFQSRRPNTSFCFLDIRSPGLGDTAMYLCATRSFYGYTFGSGTRLTVV.